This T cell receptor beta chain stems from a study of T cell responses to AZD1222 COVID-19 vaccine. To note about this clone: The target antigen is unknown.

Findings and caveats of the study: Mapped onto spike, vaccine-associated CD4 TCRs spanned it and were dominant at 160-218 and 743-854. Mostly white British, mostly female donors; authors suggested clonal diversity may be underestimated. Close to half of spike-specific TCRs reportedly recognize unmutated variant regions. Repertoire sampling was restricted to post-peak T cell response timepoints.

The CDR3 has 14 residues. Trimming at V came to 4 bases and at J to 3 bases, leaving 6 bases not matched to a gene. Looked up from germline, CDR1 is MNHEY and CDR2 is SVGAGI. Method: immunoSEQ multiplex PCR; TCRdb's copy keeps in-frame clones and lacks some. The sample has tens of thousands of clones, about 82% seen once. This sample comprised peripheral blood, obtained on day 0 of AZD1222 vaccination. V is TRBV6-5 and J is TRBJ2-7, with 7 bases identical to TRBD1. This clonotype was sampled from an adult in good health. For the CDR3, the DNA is TGTGCCAGCAGTTGGGGACAGAATCTCTACGAGCAGTACTTC. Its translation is CASSWGQNLYEQYF.